A selection of T cell receptor beta chains follows, all from one sample in a study of CD8 T cells in ankylosing spondylitis. TCRdb itself ran the 5' RACE reads through MiXCR, one entry per CDR3 protein. This table holds more than 300,000 distinct CDR3 sequences, 6.5% to 10% found once. Sequenced sample: blood, either unsorted or a sorted T cell fraction (not recorded which). These receptors were taken from a male donor with ankylosing spondylitis. Both conserved end residues are part of each CDR3. The order of the fields is D gene, clone size, V gene, J gene, CDR3 protein, CDR3 DNA. The D gene is left open where the match is weak. Not all rows give a size; the values are once, few, many and, for expanded clones, a class.

TRBD2	few	TRBV20-1	TRBJ2-2	CSARDRGLAGRTGELFF	TGCAGTGCTAGAGACAGGGGCCTAGCGGGACGCACCGGGGAGCTGTTTTTT
TRBD2	many	TRBV27	TRBJ2-5	CASSLVPGLAETQYF	TGTGCCAGCAGTTTAGTCCCGGGACTAGCGGAGACCCAGTACTTC
TRBD1	NA	TRBV20-1	TRBJ2-3	CSAITGGETDTQYF	TGCAGTGCTATTACAGGGGGTGAAACAGATACGCAGTATTTT
NA	few	TRBV9	TRBJ1-1	CASNLIGGTEAFF	TGTGCCAGCAACCTAATCGGTGGAACTGAAGCTTTCTTT
NA	NA	TRBV5-6	TRBJ2-1	CASSPGIGREQFF	TGTGCCAGCAGTCCCGGAATAGGGAGGGAGCAGTTCTTC
NA	few	TRBV28	TRBJ1-1	CASSFRRGGGTEAFF	TGTGCCAGCAGTTTCAGGCGAGGGGGAGGCACTGAAGCTTTCTTT
NA	NA	TRBV15	TRBJ2-5	CATRGPGTIQETQYF	TGTGCCACCAGGGGACCTGGGACCATCCAAGAGACCCAGTACTTC
NA	many	TRBV29-1	TRBJ1-1	CSVEVRANTEAFF	TGCAGCGTTGAAGTCAGGGCGAACACTGAAGCTTTCTTT
NA	NA	TRBV20-1	TRBJ1-5	CSASLQVEGNQPQHF	TGCAGTGCTAGTCTCCAGGTGGAGGGCAATCAGCCCCAGCATTTT
NA	NA	TRBV12-3/TRBV12-4	TRBJ1-4	CASSRPRGFRFNEKLFF	TGTGCCAGCAGTCGCCCCCGGGGTTTTCGGTTTAATGAAAAACTGTTTTTT
NA	NA	TRBV14	TRBJ2-2	CASSTWTGELFF	TGTGCCAGCAGCACATGGACCGGGGAGCTGTTTTTT
NA	many	TRBV3-1	TRBJ2-1	CASSQVPGRDNEQFF	TGTGCCAGCAGCCAAGTTCCAGGGCGGGACAATGAGCAGTTCTTC
NA	few	TRBV5-5	TRBJ2-5	CASNPTTYLQGQTQYF	TGTGCCAGCAACCCTACGACCTATCTCCAAGGGCAGACCCAGTACTTC
NA	NA	TRBV29-1	TRBJ2-7	CSVGNRGGEQYF	TGCAGCGTTGGAAACAGGGGAGGTGAGCAGTACTTC
NA	few	TRBV5-4	TRBJ2-3	CASSGPRAATDLTDTQYF	TGTGCCAGCAGCGGCCCACGGGCAGCGACAGATCTCACAGATACGCAGTATTTT
NA	many	TRBV7-9	TRBJ2-5	CASRSSGELLETQYF	TGTGCCAGCAGATCATCGGGGGAGCTTTTGGAGACCCAGTACTTC